These 26 T cell receptor beta chains were sequenced from one sample in a study of T cells in Graves' hyperthyroidism and ophthalmopathy. TCR beta CDR3 regions were amplified from RNA transcripts. In the first-round RT-PCR of the TCR CDR3, the HTBI primer set was used. TCRdb passed the multiplex PCR reads through MiXCR, listing each CDR3 protein once. There are roughly 170,000 distinct CDR3 sequences in the sample; around 15% occur only once, and roughly 29% lies in the top ten. Material for sequencing was blood. These receptor sequences come from a woman aged 45-59 years with Graves' hyperthyroidism.

The chain joins TRBV18 to TRBJ2-1, with a weak D call TRBD1 (6 bases). The germline V and J ends were trimmed by 1 base and 6 bases, with 13 bases remaining between them. CDR3 size: 15 residues. CDR1 and CDR2 (germline): KGHSH, LQKENI. The CDR3 region is CASSPQGVLGNEQFF. As DNA, the CDR3 is TGTGCCAGCTCACCACAGGGGGTACTGGGCAATGAGCAGTTCTTC.

In its sample, this clonotype was seen many times. The V and J genes are TRBV7-9 and TRBJ2-7; 7 bases agree with TRBD1. The J segment lost 4 bases and the V segment lost 1 base, leaving 4 bases of the junction unmatched. The germline V gene encodes CDR1 SEHNR and CDR2 FQNEAQ (reference sequence). The length of the CDR3 is 14 residues. In DNA, the CDR3 is TGTGCCAGCAGCTTAGAGGGGGCGCGGTACGAGCAGTACTTC. Its translation: CASSLEGARYEQYF.

At least ten counts were recorded for this clonotype. The rearrangement joins TRBV5-1 to TRBJ2-3; 11 nucleotides agree with TRBD2. Germline V gene lookup returns CDR1 SGHRS and CDR2 YFSETQ. The CDR3 consists of 16 residues. V gave up 5 bases and J gave up 0 bases; unmatched junction bases: 5. The CDR3 DNA reads as TGCGCCAGCAGTTACCGACTAGCGGGGAGCACAGATACGCAGTATTTT. Translation gives CASSYRLAGSTDTQYF.

This clonotype was seen a handful of times. The chain carries TRBV19 and TRBJ2-7, with D maybe TRBD2 (6 bases). Germline-derived CDR1 and CDR2 are LNHDA and SQIVND (reference sequence). Trimming took 10 bases from V and 0 from J, leaving 19 bases between them. This CDR3 comprises 15 residues. The CDR3 DNA reads TGTGCCACTCACGACAAGTTCGGGAGCTCCTACGAGCAGTACTTC. Its translation: CATHDKFGSSYEQYF.

The rearrangement joins TRBV4-1 to TRBJ1-5; D call uncertain. Trimming removed 0 bases at V and 7 bases at J, with 7 bases between. This CDR3 has 13 residues. Germline CDR1 and CDR2: MGHRA and YSYEKL. CDR3 nucleotide sequence: TGCGCCAGCAGCCAAGATCCGAGGCAGCCCCAGCATTTT. Translated, it gives CASSQDPRQPQHF.

This clonotype was observed many times. The chain couples TRBV6-2 or TRBV6-3 to TRBJ1-1; D is unresolved. This CDR3 spans 14 amino acids. Germline loops: CDR1 MNHEY, CDR2 SVGEGT. V lost 4 bases, J lost 0 bases, and 9 bases lay in between. Here the CDR3 DNA reads TGTGCCAGCAGTTCCACACTAATGAACACTGAAGCTTTCTTT. Protein product: CASSSTLMNTEAFF.

This clonotype was detected many times. The chain joins TRBV7-8 to TRBJ2-7; TRBD1 matches at 9 bases. This CDR3 comprises 15 residues. After removal of 4 bases from V and 1 base from J, the junction contained 5 bases not matched to a gene. Germline V lookup: CDR1 SGHVS, CDR2 FQNEAQ. The CDR3 coding sequence is TGTGCCAGCAGCTGGGGGACAGGGTCGTCCTACGAGCAGTACTTC. Encoded protein: CASSWGTGSSYEQYF.

At least ten counts were recorded for this clonotype. The chain combines TRBV6-1 with TRBJ1-2, with D hard to call. CDR1 MNHNS and CDR2 SASEGT come from the germline V gene. Trimming took 5 bases from V and 2 from J, leaving 15 bases between them. The CDR3 totals 15 residues. CDR3 DNA: TGTGCCAGCAGTTTCTACAGCGACCCGAACTATGGCTACACCTTC. Translation gives CASSFYSDPNYGYTF.

This clonotype was observed at least ten times. The CDR3 protein is CSVEEWRTGYGYTF. CDR3 sequence (DNA): TGCAGCGTTGAAGAGTGGCGGACAGGGTACGGCTACACCTTC. V gene TRBV29-1 combines with J gene TRBJ1-2; TRBD1 matches at 8 bases. The germline V gene has CDR1 SQVTM and CDR2 ANQGSEA. The junction had 8 bases not matched to a gene; V was cut back by 0 bases and J by 8 bases. The CDR3 is made up of 14 amino acids. Filled out from reference TRBV29-1 and TRBJ1-2, the complete variable domain reads SAVISQKPSRDICQRGTSLTIQCQVDSQVTMMFWYRQQPGQSLTLIATANQGSEATYESGFVIDKFPISRPNLTFSTLTVSNMSPEDSSIYLCSVEEWRTGYGYTFGSGTRLTVV.

This clonotype showed up many times. The chain employs TRBV6-2 or TRBV6-3 and TRBJ1-2, with 8 nucleotides matching TRBD1. The germline V gene has CDR1 MNHEY and CDR2 SVGEGT. V was clipped by 6 bases and J by 3 bases; unmatched bases: 6. The CDR3 spans 14 residues. The CDR3 spells CASRNPGGDYGYTF. The CDR3 coding sequence is TGTGCCAGCAGGAACCCAGGGGGCGACTATGGCTACACCTTC.

This clonotype was detected only a few times. The V and J genes are TRBV6-5 and TRBJ1-1; no reliable D call. There are 13 residues in the CDR3. V was trimmed by 2 bases and J by 8 bases, leaving 12 bases between them. Germline CDR1 MNHEY, CDR2 SVGAGI. The CDR3 protein is CASSYGPSGEAFF. DNA of the CDR3: TGTGCCAGCAGTTACGGACCAAGCGGAGAAGCTTTCTTT.

At least ten counts were recorded for this clonotype. The chain employs TRBV7-8 and TRBJ1-4; D is perhaps TRBD1 (5 bases). The CDR3 has 16 amino acids. V was trimmed by 5 bases and J by 7 bases, leaving 20 bases between them. Germline assignment: CDR1 SGHVS and CDR2 FQNEAQ. The CDR3 sequence is CASSPQSGVGREKLFF. CDR3 DNA: TGTGCCAGCAGCCCCCAGTCGGGGGTTGGTCGTGAAAAACTGTTTTTT.

This clonotype occurred many times. The CDR3 DNA follows: TGTGCCAGCAGCCGACCCCTTGACTGGGAGACCCAGTACTTC. This encodes CASSRPLDWETQYF. The chain is built from TRBV25-1 and TRBJ2-5; D is uncertain. CDR1 is MGHDK and CDR2 is SYGVNS in the germline V gene. There are 14 residues in the CDR3. Deletions cut 6 bases from V and 5 bases from J, with 16 bases between.

The J gene is TRBJ2-7, the V gene TRBV10-3, with TRBD2 matching over 8 bases. CDR1 ENHRY and CDR2 SYGVKD come from the germline V gene. This CDR3 has 11 amino acids. Trimming cost V 10 bases and J 7 bases; bases outside gene matches: 6. The CDR3 spells CATLSGREQYF. As DNA, the CDR3 is TGTGCCACCCTGAGCGGGAGAGAGCAGTACTTC.

This clonotype showed up many times. The J gene is TRBJ2-1, the V gene TRBV5-6; tentative D call: TRBD2 (6 bases). The CDR3 consists of 12 residues. Germline V lookup: CDR1 SGHDT, CDR2 YYEEEE. V lost 0 bases, J lost 8 bases, and 6 bases lay in between. CDR3: CASSLGRDEQFF. For the CDR3, the DNA is TGTGCCAGCAGCTTGGGGAGGGATGAGCAGTTCTTC. Full variable domain (rest looked up from reference TRBV5-6 and TRBJ2-1): DAGVTQSPTHLIKTRGQQVTLRCSPKSGHDTVSWYQQALGQGPQFIFQYYEEEERQRGNFPDRFSGHQFPNYSSELNVNALLLGDSALYLCASSLGRDEQFFGPGTRLTVL.

Note on this clonotype: This may come from a read error, since a much larger clone is one base off. The chain combines TRBV7-2 with TRBJ1-2; perhaps TRBD1 as D (5 bases). Germline V lookup: CDR1 SGHTA, CDR2 FQGNSA. The CDR3 sequence is 15 residues long. V was cut by 4 bases and J by 2 bases, with 14 bases left in between. The DNA of the CDR3 is TGTGCCAGCAGCTCGATAGGGACGACGAACTATGGCTACACCTTC. As protein: CASSSIGTTNYGYTF.

V usage is TRBV7-8 and J usage is TRBJ2-1; 8 positions agree with TRBD2. The CDR3 sequence is 17 residues long. Germline loops: CDR1 SGHVS, CDR2 FQNEAQ. Trimming cost V 5 bases and J 9 bases; bases outside gene matches: 18. The CDR3 region is CASSPGTRGSGRGEQFF. The CDR3 region has the DNA TGTGCCAGCAGCCCCGGGACTAGAGGGTCAGGCAGAGGTGAGCAGTTCTTC.

This clonotype was observed once. This rearrangement joins TRBV19 to TRBJ2-1, with D possibly matching TRBD1 (6 bases). The CDR3 is made up of 16 amino acids. V was clipped by 4 bases and J by 5 bases, with 18 bases between them. Germline CDR1 is LNHDA and CDR2 is SQIVND (reference sequence). CDR3 residues: CASSNVGAGMDNEQFF. The DNA for the CDR3 is TGTGCCAGTAGTAATGTGGGGGCAGGGATGGACAATGAGCAGTTCTTC.

At least ten counts were recorded for this clonotype. V usage is TRBV9 and J usage is TRBJ1-2; TRBD1 aligns across 7 bases. With V trimmed by 0 bases and J by 3 bases, 5 bases remained unmatched. This CDR3 comprises 15 residues. CDR1 is SGDLS and CDR2 is YYNGEE in the germline V gene. CDR3 region: CASSVASGGDYGYTF. CDR3 nucleotides: TGTGCCAGCAGCGTAGCTTCAGGGGGGGACTATGGCTACACCTTC.

As concerns this clonotype: The CDR3 ends on some other residue instead of the conserved phenylalanine or tryptophan, so this is likely a read error. The chain links TRBV20-1 to TRBJ2-7, with a tentative D call TRBD2 (5 bases). The CDR3 loop spans 13 amino acids. Germline V gene lookup returns CDR1 DFQATT and CDR2 SNEGSKA (reference sequence). The V and J ends lost 3 bases and 2 bases respectively, with 11 bases between them. The CDR3: CSASGLAAYEQYL. CDR3 DNA: TGCAGTGCTAGTGGGCTAGCAGCCTACGAGCAGTACCTC.

This clonotype was seen at least ten times. The genes are TRBV28 and TRBJ1-2, with a tentative D call TRBD1 (5 bases). Germline CDR1 reads MDHEN; CDR2 reads SYDVKM. V was clipped by 4 bases and J by 2 bases, with 11 bases between them. There are 14 residues in the CDR3. CDR3: CASSSQAGNYGYTF. DNA of the CDR3: TGTGCCAGCAGTTCACAGGCCGGGAACTATGGCTACACCTTC.

This clonotype was recorded at least ten times. The chain has TRBV6-1 and TRBJ1-1; the D gene is possibly TRBD1 (6 bases). With 6 bases removed from V and 2 bases from J, the gap between germline ends came to 13 bases. CDR3 size: 14 residues. Germline lookup yields CDR1 MNHNS and CDR2 SASEGT. CDR3 bases: TGTGCCAGCAGCCCTGACAGGCTCAACACTGAAGCTTTCTTT. It is translated as CASSPDRLNTEAFF.

In its sample, this clonotype was seen many times. CDR3: CASSRTASTKGYTF. DNA of the CDR3: TGTGCCAGCAGCCGTACGGCATCCACTAAGGGCTACACCTTC. The chain uses TRBV7-9 and TRBJ1-2; no firm D call. The germline gives CDR1 SEHNR, CDR2 FQNEAQ (reference sequence). The CDR3 spans 14 residues. Trimming cost V 5 bases and J 8 bases, with 18 bases left between them. The full variable domain, in which reference TRBV7-9 and TRBJ1-2 provide the parts outside the CDR3, is DTGVSQNPRHKITKRGQNVTFRCDPISEHNRLYWYRQTLGQGPEFLTYFQNEAQLEKSRLLSDRFSAERPKGSFSTLEIQRTEQGDSAMYLCASSRTASTKGYTFGSGTRLTVV.

This clonotype was seen ten or more times. The gene calls are TRBV18 and TRBJ1-1; no clear D gene. Per germline, CDR1 KGHSH and CDR2 LQKENI. The V end lost 6 bases, the J end lost 1 base, and 12 bases lay between the germline ends. The CDR3 extends over 14 amino acids. The CDR3 coding sequence is TGTGCCAGCTCTCTCCATTGGGAGAACACTGAAGCTTTCTTT. Protein: CASSLHWENTEAFF.

This clonotype came up a few times. The chain joins TRBV9 to TRBJ1-4, with D possibly TRBD1 on 6 matching bases. The CDR3 totals 16 residues. The V and J ends lost 4 bases and 2 bases respectively, with 15 bases between them. The V gene's germline CDR1 is SGDLS and CDR2 YYNGEE. In DNA, the CDR3 is TGTGCCAGCAGCCCGGCCGGGGGCAATACTAATGAAAAACTGTTTTTT. It codes for CASSPAGGNTNEKLFF. The variable domain in full, with the rest retrieved from reference TRBV9 and TRBJ1-4, is DSGVTQTPKHLITATGQRVTLRCSPRSGDLSVYWYQQSLDQGLQFLIQYYNGEERAKGNILERFSAQQFPDLHSELNLSSLELGDSALYFCASSPAGGNTNEKLFFGSGTQLSVL.

This clonotype came up a few times. The rearrangement joins TRBV5-5 to TRBJ2-3; no definite D call. The germline CDR1 and CDR2 sequences are SGHKS and YYEKEE (reference sequence). V was clipped by 5 bases and J by 0 bases, with 10 bases between them. The CDR3 contains 14 residues. Here the CDR3 DNA reads TGTGCCAGCAGGGTTGGGATTAGCACAGATACGCAGTATTTT. This encodes CASRVGISTDTQYF.